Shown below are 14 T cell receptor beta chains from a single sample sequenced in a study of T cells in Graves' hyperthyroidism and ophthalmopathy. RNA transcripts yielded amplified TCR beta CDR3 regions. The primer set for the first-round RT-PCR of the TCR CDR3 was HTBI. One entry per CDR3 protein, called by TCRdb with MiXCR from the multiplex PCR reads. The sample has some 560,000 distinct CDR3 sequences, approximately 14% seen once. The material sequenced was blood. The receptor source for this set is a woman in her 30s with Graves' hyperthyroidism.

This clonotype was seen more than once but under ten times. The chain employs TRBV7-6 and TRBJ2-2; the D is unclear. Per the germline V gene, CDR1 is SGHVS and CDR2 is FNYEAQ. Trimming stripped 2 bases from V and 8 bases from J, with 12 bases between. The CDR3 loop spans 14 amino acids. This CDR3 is CASSLLAAGGELFF. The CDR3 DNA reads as TGTGCCAGCAGCTTACTGGCCGCCGGAGGGGAGCTGTTTTTT.

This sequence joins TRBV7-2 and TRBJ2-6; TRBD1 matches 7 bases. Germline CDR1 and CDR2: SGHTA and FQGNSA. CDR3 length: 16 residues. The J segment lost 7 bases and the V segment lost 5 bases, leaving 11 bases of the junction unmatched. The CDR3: CASSEDRPLVANVLTF. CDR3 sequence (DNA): TGTGCCAGCAGCGAGGACAGGCCGCTGGTCGCCAACGTCCTGACTTTC.

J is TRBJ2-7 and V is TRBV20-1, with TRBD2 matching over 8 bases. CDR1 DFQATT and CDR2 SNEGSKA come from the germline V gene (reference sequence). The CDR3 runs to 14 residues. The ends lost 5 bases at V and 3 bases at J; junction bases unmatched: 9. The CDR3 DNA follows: TGCAGTGCTCCCGGGGGGGATCCAAACTACGAGCAGTACTTC. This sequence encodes CSAPGGDPNYEQYF.

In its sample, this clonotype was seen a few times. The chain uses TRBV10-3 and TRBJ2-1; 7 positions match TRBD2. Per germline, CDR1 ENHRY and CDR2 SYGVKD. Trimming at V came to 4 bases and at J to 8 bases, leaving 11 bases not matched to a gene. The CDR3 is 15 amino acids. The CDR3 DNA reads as TGTGCCATCAGTGGGCAGGAGGCGGGAGTGTATGAGCAGTTCTTC. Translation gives CAISGQEAGVYEQFF.

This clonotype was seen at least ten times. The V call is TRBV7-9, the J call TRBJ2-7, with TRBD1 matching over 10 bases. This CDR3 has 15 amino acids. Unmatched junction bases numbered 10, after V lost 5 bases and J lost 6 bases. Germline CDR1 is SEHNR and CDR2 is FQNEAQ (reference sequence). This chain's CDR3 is CASSPIRDRGREQYF. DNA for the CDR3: TGTGCCAGCAGCCCAATCCGAGACAGGGGGCGCGAGCAGTACTTC.

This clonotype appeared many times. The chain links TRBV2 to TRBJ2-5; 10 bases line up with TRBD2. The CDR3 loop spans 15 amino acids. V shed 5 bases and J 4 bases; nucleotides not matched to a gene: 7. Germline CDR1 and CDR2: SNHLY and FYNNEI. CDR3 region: CASSSGLAVSETQYF. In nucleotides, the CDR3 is TGTGCCAGCAGTTCAGGACTAGCGGTTTCAGAGACCCAGTACTTC.

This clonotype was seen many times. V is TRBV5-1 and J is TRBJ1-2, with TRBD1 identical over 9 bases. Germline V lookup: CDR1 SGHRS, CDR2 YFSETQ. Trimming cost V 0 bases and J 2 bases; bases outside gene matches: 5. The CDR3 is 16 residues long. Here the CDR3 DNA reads TGCGCCAGCAGCTTGGCCCGGGACAGGGCCAACTATGGCTACACCTTC. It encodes CASSLARDRANYGYTF.

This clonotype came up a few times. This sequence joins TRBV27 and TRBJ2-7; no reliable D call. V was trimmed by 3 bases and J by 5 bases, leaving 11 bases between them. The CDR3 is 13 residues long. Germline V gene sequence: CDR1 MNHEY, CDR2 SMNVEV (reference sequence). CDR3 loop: CASSFGVTDEQYF. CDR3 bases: TGTGCCAGCAGTTTCGGAGTAACCGACGAGCAGTACTTC.

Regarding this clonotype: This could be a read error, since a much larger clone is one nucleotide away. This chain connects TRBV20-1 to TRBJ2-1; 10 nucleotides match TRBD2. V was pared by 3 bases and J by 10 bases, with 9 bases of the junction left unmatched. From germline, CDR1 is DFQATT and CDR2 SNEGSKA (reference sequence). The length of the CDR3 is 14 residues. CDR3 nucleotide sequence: TGCAGTGCTAGTACCTCTAGCGGGGGTTACGAGCAGTTCTTC. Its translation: CSASTSSGGYEQFF.

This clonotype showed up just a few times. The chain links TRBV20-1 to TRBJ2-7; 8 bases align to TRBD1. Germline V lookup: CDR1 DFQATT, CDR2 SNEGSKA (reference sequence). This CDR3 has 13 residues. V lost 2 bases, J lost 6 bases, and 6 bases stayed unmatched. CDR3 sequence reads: CSARIQGAAEQYF. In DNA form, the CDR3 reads TGCAGTGCTAGAATCCAGGGGGCGGCCGAGCAGTACTTC.

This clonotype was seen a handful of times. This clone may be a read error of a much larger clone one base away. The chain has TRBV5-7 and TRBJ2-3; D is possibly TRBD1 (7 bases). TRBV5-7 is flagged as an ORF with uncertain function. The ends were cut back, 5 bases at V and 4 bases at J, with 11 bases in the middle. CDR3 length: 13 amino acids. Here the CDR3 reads CASRQGGADTQYF. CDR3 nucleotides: TGTGCCAGCAGGCAGGGGGGCGCAGATACGCAGTATTTT.

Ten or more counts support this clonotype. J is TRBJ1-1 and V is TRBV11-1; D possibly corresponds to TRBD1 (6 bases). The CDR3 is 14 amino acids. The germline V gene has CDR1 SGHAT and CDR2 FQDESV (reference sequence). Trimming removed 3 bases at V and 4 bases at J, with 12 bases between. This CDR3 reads CASSLSRGGTEAFF. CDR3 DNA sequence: TGTGCCAGCAGCTTGTCCAGGGGAGGCACTGAAGCTTTCTTT.

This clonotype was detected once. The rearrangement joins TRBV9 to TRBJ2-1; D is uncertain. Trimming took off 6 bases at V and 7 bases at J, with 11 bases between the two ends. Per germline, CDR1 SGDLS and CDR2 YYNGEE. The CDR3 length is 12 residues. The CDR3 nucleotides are TGTGCCAGCAATAACGGGTGGAATGAGCAGTTCTTC. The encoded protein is CASNNGWNEQFF. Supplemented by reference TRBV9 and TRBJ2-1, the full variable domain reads DSGVTQTPKHLITATGQRVTLRCSPRSGDLSVYWYQQSLDQGLQFLIQYYNGEERAKGNILERFSAQQFPDLHSELNLSSLELGDSALYFCASNNGWNEQFFGPGTRLTVL.

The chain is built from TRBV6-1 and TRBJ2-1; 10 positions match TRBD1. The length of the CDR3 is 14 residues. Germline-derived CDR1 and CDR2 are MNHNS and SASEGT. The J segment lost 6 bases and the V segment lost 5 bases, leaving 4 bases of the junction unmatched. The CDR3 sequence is CASSRQGARNEQFF. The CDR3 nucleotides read TGTGCCAGCAGTCGACAGGGGGCACGCAATGAGCAGTTCTTC.